The next 16 T cell receptor beta chains were all read from a single sample in a study of identical twins. TCRdb re-called the 5' RACE reads with MiXCR, one entry per CDR3 protein. Counted here are 420,000 or so distinct CDR3 sequences, about a fifth occurring once; the ten biggest clones make up around 12%. What was sequenced was naive T cells sorted from blood. Receptors originate from a man aged 45-60 years in good health.

This clonotype was seen a few times. CDR3 amino acids: CASSRTGARVGDTQYF. The CDR3, as DNA: TGCGCCAGCAGCCGCACGGGGGCGCGAGTAGGGGATACGCAGTATTTT. V and J are TRBV4-3 and TRBJ2-3; the D gene could be TRBD1 or TRBD2 (6 bases each). Germline CDR1 LGHNA, CDR2 YSLEER. The CDR3 length is 16 residues. The V and J ends lost 4 bases and 6 bases respectively, with 20 bases between them.

This clonotype was picked up many times. The chain couples TRBV10-2 to TRBJ1-1; D is perhaps TRBD1 (5 bases). Germline assignment: CDR1 WSHSY and CDR2 SAAADI. Deletions cut 3 bases from V and 5 bases from J, with 13 bases between. The CDR3 contains 14 residues. The CDR3 region is CASSEGVLQTEAFF. CDR3 nucleotide sequence: TGCGCCAGCAGTGAAGGGGTCTTACAGACTGAAGCTTTCTTT.

The rearrangement uses TRBV11-1 and TRBJ2-1; TRBD2 agrees at 10 bases. CDR1 SGHAT and CDR2 FQDESV come from the germline V gene (reference sequence). Trimming cost V 8 bases and J 6 bases; bases outside gene matches: 19. This CDR3 has 18 residues. The DNA for the CDR3 is TGTGCCAGCGGCCTCCCCAGCGGGAGGGCCGGGGTCATCAATGAGCAGTTCTTC. This gives the protein CASGLPSGRAGVINEQFF.

This clonotype was recorded many times. The chain links TRBV27 to TRBJ1-1; the D gene is possibly TRBD1 (6 bases). The CDR3 extends over 14 amino acids. CDR1 and CDR2 from the germline V gene are MNHEY and SMNVEV (reference sequence). The V end was cut by 6 bases, the J end by 1 base, with 12 bases between. The CDR3 here is CASRVQGGNTEAFF. The CDR3 DNA follows: TGTGCCAGCAGAGTACAGGGTGGGAACACTGAAGCTTTCTTT.

There are a few counts of this clonotype. This chain links TRBV30 with TRBJ1-2; D might be TRBD1 (5 bases). Germline-derived CDR1 and CDR2 are GTSNPN and SVGIG (reference sequence). V was trimmed by 1 base and J by 5 bases, leaving 5 bases between them. CDR3 length equals 11 residues. This chain's CDR3 is CAWSEGYGYTF. The CDR3, as DNA: TGTGCCTGGAGTGAGGGGTATGGCTACACCTTC.

This clonotype was seen repeatedly, ten times or more. The chain employs TRBV27 and TRBJ2-1, with TRBD2 as a possible D gene (6 bases). This CDR3 has 13 residues. Germline CDR1 MNHEY, CDR2 SMNVEV (reference sequence). V shed 3 bases and J shed 9 bases, with 12 bases lying between them. CDR3 nucleotide sequence: TGTGCCAGCAGTTTTGGACGGGAGATTGAGCAGTTCTTC. This codes for CASSFGREIEQFF.

This clonotype was observed many times. This chain uses TRBV12-3 or TRBV12-4 with TRBJ1-5; D perhaps matches TRBD1 (5 bases). This CDR3 spans 12 amino acids. The V end was cut by 7 bases, the J end by 5 bases, with 9 bases between. The CDR3 is CASTRGDQPQHF. CDR3 nucleotides: TGTGCCAGCACCCGGGGGGATCAGCCCCAGCATTTT.

The chain employs TRBV12-3 or TRBV12-4 and TRBJ1-2; D call uncertain. The CDR3 extends over 12 amino acids. Trimming left V 6 bases short and J 8 bases short, with 13 bases between. As DNA, the CDR3 is TGTGCCAGCAGGGCCGGGGAGGCGGGCTACACCTTC. Protein: CASRAGEAGYTF.

This clonotype has more than one count but fewer than ten. V and J are TRBV7-8 and TRBJ1-4; 8 positions match TRBD1. The CDR3 covers 16 residues. Trimming removed 5 bases from V and 8 bases from J; junction bases left unmatched: 13. The germline CDR1 and CDR2 sequences are SGHVS and FQNEAQ. The chain's CDR3 is CASSAQTGAAKEKLFF. The CDR3 nucleotides read TGTGCCAGCAGCGCGCAGACAGGGGCCGCAAAGGAAAAACTGTTTTTT.

CDR3 sequence reads: CASIHGTAYNEQFF. CDR3 in DNA: TGTGCCAGCATCCACGGGACAGCCTACAATGAGCAGTTCTTC. V gene TRBV25-1 combines with J gene TRBJ2-1, with 7 bases identical to TRBD1. Trimming at V came to 7 bases and at J to 2 bases, leaving 5 bases not matched to a gene. This CDR3 is 14 amino acids long. Per germline, CDR1 MGHDK and CDR2 SYGVNS.

The rearrangement joins TRBV5-1 to TRBJ2-5; perhaps D is TRBD1 or TRBD2 (7 bases each). This CDR3 region has 15 residues. V lost 5 bases, J lost 2 bases, and 16 bases lay in between. Germline CDR1 and CDR2: SGHRS and YFSETQ. As DNA, the CDR3 is TGCGCCAGCAGGATCGGGACAGCGGGACAAGAGACCCAGTACTTC. Encoded protein: CASRIGTAGQETQYF.

This clonotype turned up a few times. The rearrangement links TRBV29-1 to TRBJ1-3; D unclear. Per the germline V gene, CDR1 is SQVTM and CDR2 is ANQGSEA. The CDR3 spans 12 residues. V shed 4 bases and J shed 2 bases, with 6 bases lying between them. The CDR3 loop is CSVAPTGNTIYF. The CDR3 DNA is TGCAGCGTTGCCCCAACTGGAAACACCATATATTTT.

This clonotype was found a few times. This chain links TRBV4-1 with TRBJ1-2; the D gene is possibly TRBD1 (5 bases). The CDR3 consists of 14 residues. Germline CDR1 and CDR2: MGHRA and YSYEKL. With 0 bases removed from V and 3 bases from J, the gap between germline ends came to 8 bases. Written as DNA, the CDR3 is TGCGCCAGCAGCCAAGAAGGGGTCTACTATGGCTACACCTTC. This sequence encodes CASSQEGVYYGYTF.

The V and J genes are TRBV6-2 or TRBV6-3 and TRBJ2-1; the match to TRBD1 covers 12 bases. CDR1 and CDR2 (germline): MNHEY, SVGEGT. The V gene end was trimmed by 9 bases and the J gene end by 0 bases; junction bases not matched to a gene: 3. The CDR3 loop spans 15 amino acids. CDR3: CASSGQGASYNEQFF. CDR3 nucleotides: TGTGCCAGTTCGGGACAGGGGGCCTCCTACAATGAGCAGTTCTTC.

This clonotype showed up just a few times. This chain links TRBV20-1 with TRBJ2-1, with D maybe TRBD1 (6 bases). Trimming took 0 bases from V and 2 from J, leaving 14 bases between them. Germline CDR1 is DFQATT and CDR2 is SNEGSKA (reference sequence). There are 16 residues in the CDR3. Written as DNA, the CDR3 is TGCAGTGCTAGAGATTTACGTGGGGGCCCCTACAATGAGCAGTTCTTC. Translating it yields CSARDLRGGPYNEQFF.

This clonotype was picked up many times. This rearrangement joins TRBV10-3 to TRBJ1-2; the D is unclear. The CDR3 is made up of 14 amino acids. Germline values: CDR1 ENHRY, CDR2 SYGVKD. Trimming took off 3 bases at V and 6 bases at J, with 14 bases between the two ends. CDR3 amino acids: CAISDRPQADGYTF. The CDR3, as DNA: TGTGCCATCAGTGATCGACCCCAAGCGGATGGCTACACCTTC.